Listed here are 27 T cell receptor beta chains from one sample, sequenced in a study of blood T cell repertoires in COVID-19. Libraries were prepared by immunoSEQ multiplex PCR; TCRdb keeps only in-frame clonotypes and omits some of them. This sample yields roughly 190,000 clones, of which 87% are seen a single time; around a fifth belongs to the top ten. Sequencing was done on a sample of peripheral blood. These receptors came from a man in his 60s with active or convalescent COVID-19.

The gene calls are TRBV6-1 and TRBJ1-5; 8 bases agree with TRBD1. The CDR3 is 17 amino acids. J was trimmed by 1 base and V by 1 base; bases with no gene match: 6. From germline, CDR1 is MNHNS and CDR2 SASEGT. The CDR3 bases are TGTGCCAGCAGTGAAGACACAGGGGGGTGGAGCAATCAGCCCCAGCATTTT. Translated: CASSEDTGGWSNQPQHF.

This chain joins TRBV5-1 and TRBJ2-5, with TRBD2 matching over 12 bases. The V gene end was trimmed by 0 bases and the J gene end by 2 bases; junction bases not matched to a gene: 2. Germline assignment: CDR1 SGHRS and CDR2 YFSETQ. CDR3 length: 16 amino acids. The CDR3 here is CASSLALAGGQETQYF. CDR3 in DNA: TGCGCCAGCAGCTTGGCCCTAGCGGGGGGGCAAGAGACCCAGTACTTC.

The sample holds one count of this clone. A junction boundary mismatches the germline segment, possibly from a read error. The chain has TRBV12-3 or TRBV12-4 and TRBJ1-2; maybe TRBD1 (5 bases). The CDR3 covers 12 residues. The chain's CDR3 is CASSLPISAGAF. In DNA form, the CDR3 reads TGTGCCAGCAGTTTACCTATTTCGGCGGGGGCCTTC.

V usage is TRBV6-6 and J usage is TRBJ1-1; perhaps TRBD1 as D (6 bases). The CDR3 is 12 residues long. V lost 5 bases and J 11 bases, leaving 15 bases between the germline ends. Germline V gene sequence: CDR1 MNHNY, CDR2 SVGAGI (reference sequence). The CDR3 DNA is TGTGCCAGCAGTCCTACTTCAGGGGAGGCTTTCTTT. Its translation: CASSPTSGEAFF.

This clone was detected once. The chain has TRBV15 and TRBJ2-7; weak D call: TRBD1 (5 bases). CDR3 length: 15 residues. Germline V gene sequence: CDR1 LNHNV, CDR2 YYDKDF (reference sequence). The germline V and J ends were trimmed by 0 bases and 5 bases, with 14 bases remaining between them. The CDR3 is CATSRDRVIINEQYF. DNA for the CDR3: TGTGCCACCAGCAGAGACAGGGTGATCATAAACGAGCAGTACTTC. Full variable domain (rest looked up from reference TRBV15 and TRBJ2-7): DAMVIQNPRYQVTQFGKPVTLSCSQTLNHNVMYWYQQKSSQAPKLLFHYYDKDFNNEADTPDNFQSRRPNTSFCFLDIRSPGLGDTAMYLCATSRDRVIINEQYFGPGTRLTVT.

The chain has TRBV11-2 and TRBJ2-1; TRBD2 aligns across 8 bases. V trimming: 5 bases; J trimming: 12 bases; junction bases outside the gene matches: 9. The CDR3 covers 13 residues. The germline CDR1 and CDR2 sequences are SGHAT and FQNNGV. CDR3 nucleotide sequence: TGTGCCAGCAGCCCAACTAGCGGCTCAGGGCAGTTCTTC. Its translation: CASSPTSGSGQFF.

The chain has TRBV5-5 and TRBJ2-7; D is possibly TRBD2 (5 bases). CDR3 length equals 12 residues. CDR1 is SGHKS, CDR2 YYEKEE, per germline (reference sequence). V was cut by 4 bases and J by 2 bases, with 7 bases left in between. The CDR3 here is CASSRRTYEQYF. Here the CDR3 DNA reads TGTGCCAGCAGCCGGAGGACCTACGAGCAGTACTTC.

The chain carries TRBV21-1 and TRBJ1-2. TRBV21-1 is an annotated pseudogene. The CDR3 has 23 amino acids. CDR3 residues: CASSKAGIGEGQARESTNYGYTF. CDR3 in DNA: TGTGCCAGCAGCAAAGCGGGGATAGGTGAGGGCCAGGCGCGGGAATCGACTAACTATGGCTACACCTTC.

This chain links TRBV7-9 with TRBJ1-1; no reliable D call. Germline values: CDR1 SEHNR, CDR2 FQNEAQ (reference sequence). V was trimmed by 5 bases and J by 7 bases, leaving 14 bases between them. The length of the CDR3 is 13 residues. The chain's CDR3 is CASSVEGISEAFF. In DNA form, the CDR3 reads TGTGCCAGCAGCGTTGAGGGTATCAGTGAAGCTTTCTTT.

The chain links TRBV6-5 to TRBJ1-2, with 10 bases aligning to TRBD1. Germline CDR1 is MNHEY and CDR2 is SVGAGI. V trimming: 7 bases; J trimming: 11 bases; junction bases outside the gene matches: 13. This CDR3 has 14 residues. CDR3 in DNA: TGTGCCAGCACTCAGACAGGGGGCTTTTTCGGGTACACCTTC. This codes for CASTQTGGFFGYTF.

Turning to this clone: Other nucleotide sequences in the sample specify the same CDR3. CDR3 loop: CASSLYQGSNQPQHF. The CDR3 DNA sequence: TGTGCCAGCAGCTTGTACCAGGGGAGCAATCAGCCCCAGCATTTT. The chain couples TRBV7-2 to TRBJ1-5; maybe TRBD1 (6 bases). CDR3 length: 15 residues. The germline V and J ends were trimmed by 3 bases and 1 base, with 10 bases remaining between them. Germline CDR1 is SGHTA and CDR2 is FQGNSA.

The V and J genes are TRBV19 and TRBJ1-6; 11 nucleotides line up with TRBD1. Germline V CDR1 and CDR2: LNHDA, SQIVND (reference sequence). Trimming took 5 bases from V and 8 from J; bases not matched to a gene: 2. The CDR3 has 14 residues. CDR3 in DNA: TGTGCCAGTAGTTCGGGACAGGGGGATTCACCCCTCCACTTT. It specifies CASSSGQGDSPLHF.

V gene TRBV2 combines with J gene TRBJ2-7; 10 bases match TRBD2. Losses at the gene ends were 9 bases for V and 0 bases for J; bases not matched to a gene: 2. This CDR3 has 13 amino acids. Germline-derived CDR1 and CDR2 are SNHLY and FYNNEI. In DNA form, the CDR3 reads TGTGCCAGTACTAGCGGGGTCTCCTACGAGCAGTACTTC. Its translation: CASTSGVSYEQYF.

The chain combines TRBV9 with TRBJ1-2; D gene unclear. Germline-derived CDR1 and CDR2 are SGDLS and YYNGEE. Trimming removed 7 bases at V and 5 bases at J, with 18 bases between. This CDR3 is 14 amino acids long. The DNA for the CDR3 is TGTGCCAGCGCGTTTGGCGGAGAAACGTATGGCTACACCTTC. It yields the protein CASAFGGETYGYTF.

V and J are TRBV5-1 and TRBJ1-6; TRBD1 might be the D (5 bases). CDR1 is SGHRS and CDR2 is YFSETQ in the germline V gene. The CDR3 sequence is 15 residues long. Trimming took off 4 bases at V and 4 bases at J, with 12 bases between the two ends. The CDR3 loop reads CASSRTTDYNSPLHF. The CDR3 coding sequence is TGCGCCAGCAGCCGTACGACAGATTATAATTCACCCCTCCACTTT.

CDR3 DNA: TGTGCCAGCAGCTTAGTGGGCAGGGGGCATGGAAACACCATATATTTT. Protein sequence: CASSLVGRGHGNTIYF. The chain links TRBV7-4 to TRBJ1-3; 8 nucleotides match TRBD1. Germline loops: CDR1 SGHVT, CDR2 SQSDAQ. With V trimmed by 1 base and J by 3 bases, 5 bases remained unmatched. CDR3 length equals 16 residues.

The CDR3 region is CASSLGTDEQYF. Written as DNA, the CDR3 is TGTGCCAGCAGCTTAGGGACAGACGAGCAGTACTTC. V gene TRBV7-9 combines with J gene TRBJ2-7; weak D call: TRBD1 (6 bases). CDR3 length: 12 amino acids. Germline CDR1 is SEHNR and CDR2 is FQNEAQ (reference sequence). Deletions cut 1 base from V and 5 bases from J, with 6 bases between.

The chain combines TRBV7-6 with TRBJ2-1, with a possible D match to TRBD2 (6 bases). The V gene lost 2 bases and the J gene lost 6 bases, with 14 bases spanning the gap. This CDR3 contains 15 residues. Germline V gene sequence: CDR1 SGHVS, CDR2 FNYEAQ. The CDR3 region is CASSLRVDYLNEQFF. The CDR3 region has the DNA TGTGCCAGCAGCTTAAGGGTGGACTACCTCAATGAGCAGTTCTTC.

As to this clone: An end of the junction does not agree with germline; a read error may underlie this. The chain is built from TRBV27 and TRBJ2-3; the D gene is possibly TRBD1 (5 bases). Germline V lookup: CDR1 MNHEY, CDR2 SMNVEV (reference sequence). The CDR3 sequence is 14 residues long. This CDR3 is CASSSDSPRDRQYF. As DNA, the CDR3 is TGTGCCAGCAGTTCCGACAGCCCCAGAGATAGGCAGTATTTT.

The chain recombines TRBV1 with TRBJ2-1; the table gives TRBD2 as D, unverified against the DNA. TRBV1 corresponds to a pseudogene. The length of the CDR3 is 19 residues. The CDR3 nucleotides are TGCACCAGCAGCCCCCCCGACGAGCGGGGGGTTCACTCCTACAATGAGCAGTTCTTC. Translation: CTSSPPDERGVHSYNEQFF.

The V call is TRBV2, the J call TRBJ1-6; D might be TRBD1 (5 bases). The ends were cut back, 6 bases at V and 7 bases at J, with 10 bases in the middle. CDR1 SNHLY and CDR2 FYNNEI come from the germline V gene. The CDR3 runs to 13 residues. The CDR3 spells CASSDSSNSPLHF. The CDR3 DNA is TGTGCCAGCAGCGACAGTTCCAATTCACCCCTCCACTTT.

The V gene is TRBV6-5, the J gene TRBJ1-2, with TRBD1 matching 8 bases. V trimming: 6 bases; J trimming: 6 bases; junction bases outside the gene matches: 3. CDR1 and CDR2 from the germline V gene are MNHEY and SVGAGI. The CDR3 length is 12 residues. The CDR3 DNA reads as TGTGCCAGCAGCCGGGACAGGCATGGCTACACCTTC. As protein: CASSRDRHGYTF.

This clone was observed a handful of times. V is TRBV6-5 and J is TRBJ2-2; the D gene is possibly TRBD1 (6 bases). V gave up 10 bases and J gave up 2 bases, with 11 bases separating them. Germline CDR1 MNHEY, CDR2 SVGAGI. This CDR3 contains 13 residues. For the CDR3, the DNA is TGTGCCATCCGGGACATCAACACCGGGGAGCTGTTTTTT. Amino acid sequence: CAIRDINTGELFF.

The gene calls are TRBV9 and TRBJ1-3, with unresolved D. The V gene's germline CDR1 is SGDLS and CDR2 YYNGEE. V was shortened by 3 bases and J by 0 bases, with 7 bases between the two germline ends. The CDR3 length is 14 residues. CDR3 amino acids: CASSAPSSGNTIYF. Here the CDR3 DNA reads TGTGCCAGCAGCGCTCCGAGCTCTGGAAACACCATATATTTT.

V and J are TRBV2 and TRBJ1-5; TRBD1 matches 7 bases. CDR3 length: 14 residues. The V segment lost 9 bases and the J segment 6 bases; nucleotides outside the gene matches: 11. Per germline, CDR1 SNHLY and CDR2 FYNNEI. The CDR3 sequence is CASQEEGASQPQHF. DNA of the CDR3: TGTGCCAGTCAGGAGGAGGGGGCGAGTCAGCCCCAGCATTTT.

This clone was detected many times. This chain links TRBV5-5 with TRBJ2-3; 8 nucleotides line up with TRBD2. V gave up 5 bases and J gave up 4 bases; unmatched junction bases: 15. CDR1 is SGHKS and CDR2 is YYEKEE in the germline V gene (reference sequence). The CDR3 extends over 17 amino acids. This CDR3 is CASSYHPGLGPADTQYF. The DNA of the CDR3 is TGTGCCAGCAGTTACCATCCGGGACTAGGCCCCGCAGATACGCAGTATTTT.

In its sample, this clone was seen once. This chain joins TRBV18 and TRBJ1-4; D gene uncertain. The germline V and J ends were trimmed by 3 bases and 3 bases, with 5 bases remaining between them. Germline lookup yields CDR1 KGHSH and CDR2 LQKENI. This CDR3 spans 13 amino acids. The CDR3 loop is CASSPEPNEKLFF. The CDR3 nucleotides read TGTGCCAGCTCACCGGAGCCTAATGAAAAACTGTTTTTT.